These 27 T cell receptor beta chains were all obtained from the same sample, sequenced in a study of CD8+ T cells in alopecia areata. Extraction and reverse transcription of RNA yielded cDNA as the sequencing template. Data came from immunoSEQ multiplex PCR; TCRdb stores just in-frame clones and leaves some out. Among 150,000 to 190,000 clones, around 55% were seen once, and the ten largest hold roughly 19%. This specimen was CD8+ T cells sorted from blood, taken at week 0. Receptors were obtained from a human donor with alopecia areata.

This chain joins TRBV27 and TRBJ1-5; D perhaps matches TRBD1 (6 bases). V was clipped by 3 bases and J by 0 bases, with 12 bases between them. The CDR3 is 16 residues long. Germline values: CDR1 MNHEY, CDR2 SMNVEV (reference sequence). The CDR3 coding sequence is TGTGCCAGCAGTTTGGGGGGGCTGAGTAGCAATCAGCCCCAGCATTTT. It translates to CASSLGGLSSNQPQHF.

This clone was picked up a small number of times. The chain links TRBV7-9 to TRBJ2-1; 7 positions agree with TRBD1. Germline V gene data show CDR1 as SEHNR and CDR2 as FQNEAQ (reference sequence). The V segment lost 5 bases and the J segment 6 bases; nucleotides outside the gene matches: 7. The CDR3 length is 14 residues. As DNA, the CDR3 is TGTGCCAGCAGCGGCCTGACAGGGTCCAATGAGCAGTTCTTC. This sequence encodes CASSGLTGSNEQFF.

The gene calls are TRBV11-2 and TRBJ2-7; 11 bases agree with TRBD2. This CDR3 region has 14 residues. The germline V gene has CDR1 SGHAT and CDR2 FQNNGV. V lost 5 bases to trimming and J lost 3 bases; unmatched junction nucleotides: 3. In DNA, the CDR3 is TGTGCCAGCAGCCTAGCGGGGGGAATCTACGAGCAGTACTTC. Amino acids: CASSLAGGIYEQYF.

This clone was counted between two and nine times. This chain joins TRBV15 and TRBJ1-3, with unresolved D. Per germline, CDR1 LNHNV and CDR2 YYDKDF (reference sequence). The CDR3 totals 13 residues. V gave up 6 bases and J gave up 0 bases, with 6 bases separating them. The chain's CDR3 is CATRVSSGNTIYF. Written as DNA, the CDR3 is TGTGCCACCAGGGTCAGCTCTGGAAACACCATATATTTT.

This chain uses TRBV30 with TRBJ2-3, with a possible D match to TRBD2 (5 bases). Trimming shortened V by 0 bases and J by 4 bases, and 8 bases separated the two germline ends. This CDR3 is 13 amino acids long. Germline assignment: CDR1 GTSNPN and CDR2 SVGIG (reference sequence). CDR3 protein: CAWSVGISDTQYF. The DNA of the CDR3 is TGTGCCTGGAGTGTCGGGATTTCAGATACGCAGTATTTT.

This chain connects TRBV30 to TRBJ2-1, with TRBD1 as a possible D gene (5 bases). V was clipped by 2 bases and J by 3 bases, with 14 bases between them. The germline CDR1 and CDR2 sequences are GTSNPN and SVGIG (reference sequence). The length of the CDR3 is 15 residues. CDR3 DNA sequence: TGTGCCTGGAGTCAACTGGACACCAACTACAATGAGCAGTTCTTC. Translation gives CAWSQLDTNYNEQFF.

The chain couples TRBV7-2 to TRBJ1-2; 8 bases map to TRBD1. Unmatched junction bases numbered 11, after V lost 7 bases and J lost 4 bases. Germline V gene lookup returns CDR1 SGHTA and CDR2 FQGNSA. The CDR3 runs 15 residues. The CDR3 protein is CASTIPSDRVYGYTF. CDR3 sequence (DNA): TGTGCCAGCACCATCCCCTCGGACAGGGTCTATGGCTACACCTTC.

CDR3 nucleotides: TGCAGCGTTGAGTCCTCAACAGGGCCCTATGGCTACACCTTC. Protein sequence: CSVESSTGPYGYTF. The V call is TRBV29-1, the J call TRBJ1-2, with D possibly matching TRBD1 (6 bases). Germline V lookup: CDR1 SQVTM, CDR2 ANQGSEA. With 3 bases removed from V and 4 bases from J, the gap between germline ends came to 15 bases. The CDR3 is made up of 14 amino acids. The whole variable domain, remainder taken from reference TRBV29-1 and TRBJ1-2, is SAVISQKPSRDICQRGTSLTIQCQVDSQVTMMFWYRQQPGQSLTLIATANQGSEATYESGFVIDKFPISRPNLTFSTLTVSNMSPEDSSIYLCSVESSTGPYGYTFGSGTRLTVV.

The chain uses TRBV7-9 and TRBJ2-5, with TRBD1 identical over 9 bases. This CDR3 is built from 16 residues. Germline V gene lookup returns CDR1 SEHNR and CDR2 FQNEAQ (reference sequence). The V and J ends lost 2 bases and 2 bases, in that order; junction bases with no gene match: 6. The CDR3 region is CASSLPGGQGQETQYF. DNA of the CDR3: TGTGCCAGCAGCTTACCAGGAGGACAGGGGCAAGAGACCCAGTACTTC.

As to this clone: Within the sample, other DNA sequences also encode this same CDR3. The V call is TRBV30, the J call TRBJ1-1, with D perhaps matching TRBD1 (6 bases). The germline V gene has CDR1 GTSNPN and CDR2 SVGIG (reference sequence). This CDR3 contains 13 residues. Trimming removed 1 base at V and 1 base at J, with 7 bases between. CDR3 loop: CAWSETGNTEAFF. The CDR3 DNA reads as TGTGCCTGGAGTGAGACAGGGAACACTGAAGCTTTCTTT. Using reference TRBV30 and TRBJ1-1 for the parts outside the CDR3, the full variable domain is SQTIHQWPATLVQPVGSPLSLECTVEGTSNPNLYWYRQAAGRGLQLLFYSVGIGQISSEVPQNLSASRPQDRQFILSSKKLLLSDSGFYLCAWSETGNTEAFFGQGTRLTVV.

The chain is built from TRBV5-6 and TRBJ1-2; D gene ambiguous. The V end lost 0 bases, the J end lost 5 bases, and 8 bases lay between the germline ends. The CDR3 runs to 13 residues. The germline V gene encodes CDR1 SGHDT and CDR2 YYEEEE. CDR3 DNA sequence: TGTGCCAGCAGCTTGGAGGTAGAGTATGGCTACACCTTC. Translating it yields CASSLEVEYGYTF.

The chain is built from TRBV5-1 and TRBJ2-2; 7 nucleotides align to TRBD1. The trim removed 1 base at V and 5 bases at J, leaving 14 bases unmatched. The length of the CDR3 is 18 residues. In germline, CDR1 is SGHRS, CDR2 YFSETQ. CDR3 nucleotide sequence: TGCGCCAGCAGCTTGCAAAAACAGGGGAGTATCAAAACCGGGGAGCTGTTTTTT. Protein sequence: CASSLQKQGSIKTGELFF.

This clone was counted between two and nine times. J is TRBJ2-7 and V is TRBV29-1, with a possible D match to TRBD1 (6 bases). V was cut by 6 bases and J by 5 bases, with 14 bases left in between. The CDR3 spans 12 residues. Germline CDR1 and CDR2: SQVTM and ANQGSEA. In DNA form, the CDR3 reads TGCAGCGTCGCTACGAGGGACAACGAGCAGTACTTC. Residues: CSVATRDNEQYF.

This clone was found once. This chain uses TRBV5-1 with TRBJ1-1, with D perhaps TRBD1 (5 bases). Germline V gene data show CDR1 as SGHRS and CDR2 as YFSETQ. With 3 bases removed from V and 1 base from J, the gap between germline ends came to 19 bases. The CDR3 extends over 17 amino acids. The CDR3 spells CASSYAAQGVQNTEAFF. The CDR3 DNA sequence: TGCGCCAGCAGCTACGCCGCCCAAGGGGTCCAGAACACTGAAGCTTTCTTT.

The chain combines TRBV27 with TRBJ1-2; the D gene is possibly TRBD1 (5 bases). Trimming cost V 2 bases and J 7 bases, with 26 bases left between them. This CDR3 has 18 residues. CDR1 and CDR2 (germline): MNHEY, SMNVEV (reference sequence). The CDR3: CASSLASGAEGLGTGYTF. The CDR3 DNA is TGTGCCAGCAGTTTAGCATCCGGGGCAGAAGGCCTGGGGACTGGCTACACCTTC.

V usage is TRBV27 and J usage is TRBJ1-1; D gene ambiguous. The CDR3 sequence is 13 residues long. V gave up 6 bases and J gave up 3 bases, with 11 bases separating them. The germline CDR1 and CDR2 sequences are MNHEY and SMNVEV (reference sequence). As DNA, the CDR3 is TGTGCCAGCAGCCAATCAGGCTACACTGAAGCTTTCTTT. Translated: CASSQSGYTEAFF.

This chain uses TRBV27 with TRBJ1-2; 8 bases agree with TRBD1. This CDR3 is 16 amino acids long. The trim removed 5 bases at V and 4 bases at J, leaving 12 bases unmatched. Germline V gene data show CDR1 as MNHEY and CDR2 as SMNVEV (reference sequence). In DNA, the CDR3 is TGTGCCAGCAGTCCGTCGACAGGGGATTCCGGCTATGGCTACACCTTC. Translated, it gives CASSPSTGDSGYGYTF.

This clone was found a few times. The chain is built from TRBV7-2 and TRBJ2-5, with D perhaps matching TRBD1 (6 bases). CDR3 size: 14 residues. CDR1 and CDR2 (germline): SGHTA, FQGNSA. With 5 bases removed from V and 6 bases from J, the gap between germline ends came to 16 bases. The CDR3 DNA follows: TGTGCCAGCAGCCAAACAGGGTCTGCAAAGACCCAGTACTTC. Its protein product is CASSQTGSAKTQYF.

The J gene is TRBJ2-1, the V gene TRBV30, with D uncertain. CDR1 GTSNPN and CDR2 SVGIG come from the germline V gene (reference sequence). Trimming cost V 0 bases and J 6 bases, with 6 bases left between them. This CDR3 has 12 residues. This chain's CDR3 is CAWSVTSNEQFF. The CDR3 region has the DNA TGTGCCTGGAGTGTGACGAGCAATGAGCAGTTCTTC.

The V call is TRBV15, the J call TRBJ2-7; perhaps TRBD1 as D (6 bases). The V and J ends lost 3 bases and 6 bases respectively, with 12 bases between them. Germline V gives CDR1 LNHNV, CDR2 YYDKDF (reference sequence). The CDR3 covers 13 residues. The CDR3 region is CATSSSRGSEQYF. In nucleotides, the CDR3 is TGTGCCACCAGCAGCAGCAGGGGAAGCGAGCAGTACTTC.

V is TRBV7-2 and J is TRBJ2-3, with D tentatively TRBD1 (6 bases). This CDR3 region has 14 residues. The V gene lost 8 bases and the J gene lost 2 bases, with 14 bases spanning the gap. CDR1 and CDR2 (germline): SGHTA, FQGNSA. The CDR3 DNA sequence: TGTGCCAGCCATTCAGGACAGAACACAGATACGCAGTATTTT. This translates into CASHSGQNTDTQYF.

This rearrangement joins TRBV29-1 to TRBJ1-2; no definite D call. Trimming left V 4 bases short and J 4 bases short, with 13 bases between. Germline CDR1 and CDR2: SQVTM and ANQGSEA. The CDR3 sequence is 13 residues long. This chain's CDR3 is CSVVEEEIYGYTF. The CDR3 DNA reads TGCAGCGTTGTGGAGGAGGAGATCTATGGCTACACCTTC.

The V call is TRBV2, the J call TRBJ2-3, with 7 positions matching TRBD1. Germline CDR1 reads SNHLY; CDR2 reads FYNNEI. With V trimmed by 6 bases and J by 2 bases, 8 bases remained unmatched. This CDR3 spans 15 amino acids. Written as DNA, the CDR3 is TGTGCCAGCAGACTGTCCGGGACAGCCACAGATACGCAGTATTTT. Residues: CASRLSGTATDTQYF.

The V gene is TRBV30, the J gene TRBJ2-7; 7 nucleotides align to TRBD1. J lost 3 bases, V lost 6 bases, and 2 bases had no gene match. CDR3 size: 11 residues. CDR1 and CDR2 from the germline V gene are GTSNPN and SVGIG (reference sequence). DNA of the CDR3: TGTGCCTGCCGGGACAGCTACGAGCAGTACTTC. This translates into CACRDSYEQYF. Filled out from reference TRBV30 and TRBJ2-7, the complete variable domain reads SQTIHQWPATLVQPVGSPLSLECTVEGTSNPNLYWYRQAAGRGLQLLFYSVGIGQISSEVPQNLSASRPQDRQFILSSKKLLLSDSGFYLCACRDSYEQYFGPGTRLTVT.

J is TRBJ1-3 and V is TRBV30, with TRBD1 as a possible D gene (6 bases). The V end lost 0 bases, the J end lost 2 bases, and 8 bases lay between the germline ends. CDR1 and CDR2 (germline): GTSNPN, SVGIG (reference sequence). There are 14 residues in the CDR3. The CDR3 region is CAWSVGGAGNTIYF. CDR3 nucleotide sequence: TGTGCCTGGAGTGTAGGGGGAGCTGGAAACACCATATATTTT.

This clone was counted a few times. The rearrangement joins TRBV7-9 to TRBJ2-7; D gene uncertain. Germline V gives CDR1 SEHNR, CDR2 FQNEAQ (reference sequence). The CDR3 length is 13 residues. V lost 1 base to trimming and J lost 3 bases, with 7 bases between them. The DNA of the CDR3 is TGTGCCAGCAGCTTAGAACAGCTCTACGAGCAGTACTTC. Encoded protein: CASSLEQLYEQYF.

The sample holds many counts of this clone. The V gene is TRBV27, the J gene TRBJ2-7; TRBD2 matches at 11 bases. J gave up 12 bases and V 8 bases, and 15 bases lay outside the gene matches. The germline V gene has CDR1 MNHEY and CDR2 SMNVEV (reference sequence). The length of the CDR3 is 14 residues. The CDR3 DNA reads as TGTGCCAGCGCACCCTCGGGACTAGCGGACCTTTGGTACTTC. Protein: CASAPSGLADLWYF.